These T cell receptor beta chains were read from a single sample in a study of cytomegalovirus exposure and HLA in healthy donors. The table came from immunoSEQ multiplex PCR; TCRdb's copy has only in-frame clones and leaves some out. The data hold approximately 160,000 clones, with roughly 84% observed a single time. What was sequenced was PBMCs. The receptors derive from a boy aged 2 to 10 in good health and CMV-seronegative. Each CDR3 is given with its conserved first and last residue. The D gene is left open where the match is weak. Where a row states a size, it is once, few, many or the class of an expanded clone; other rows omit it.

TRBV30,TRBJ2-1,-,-,CAWSIDGSIDEQFF,TGTGCCTGGAGTATCGACGGGAGTATCGATGAGCAGTTCTTC
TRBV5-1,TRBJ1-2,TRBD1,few,CASSLDRGLGYGYTF,TGCGCCAGCAGCTTGGACAGGGGACTTGGCTATGGCTACACCTTC
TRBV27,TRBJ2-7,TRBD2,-,CASSVGTSGRYEQYF,TGTGCCAGCAGTGTCGGGACTAGCGGGAGGTACGAGCAGTACTTC
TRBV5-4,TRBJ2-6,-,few,CASSLAGSGANVLTF,TGTGCCAGCAGCTTGGCGGGCTCTGGGGCCAACGTCCTGACTTTC
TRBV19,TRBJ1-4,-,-,CASAMRTNEKLFF,TGTGCCAGTGCAATGCGAACTAATGAAAAACTGTTTTTT
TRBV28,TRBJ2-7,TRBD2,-,CASSLRLAGDIGQYF,TGTGCCAGCAGTTTAAGGCTAGCGGGAGATATCGGGCAGTACTTC
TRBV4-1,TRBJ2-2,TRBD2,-,CASSQEGREGRGTGELFF,TGCGCCAGCAGCCAAGAAGGGCGGGAGGGTCGGGGGACCGGGGAGCTGTTTTTT
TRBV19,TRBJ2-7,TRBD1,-,CASSMTGGSYEQYF,TGTGCCAGTAGTATGACAGGGGGATCTTACGAGCAGTACTTC
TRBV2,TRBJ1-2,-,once,CASSYNRAWGYTF,TGTGCCAGCAGCTATAACAGGGCATGGGGCTACACCTTC
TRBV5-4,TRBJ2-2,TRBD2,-,CASSSPLAGGTGELFF,TGTGCCAGCAGCTCGCCACTAGCGGGAGGCACCGGGGAGCTGTTTTTT
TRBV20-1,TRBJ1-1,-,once,CSARRAPSAFF,TGCAGTGCTAGGCGGGCCCCCAGTGCTTTCTTT
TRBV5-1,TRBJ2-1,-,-,CASSWSGGGLYNEQFF,TGCGCCAGCAGCTGGAGTGGGGGGGGGCTGTACAATGAGCAGTTCTTC
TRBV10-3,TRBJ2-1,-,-,CAISESETSRNEQFF,TGTGCCATCAGTGAGTCCGAGACTAGTAGGAATGAGCAGTTCTTC
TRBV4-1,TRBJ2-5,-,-,CASSQVAELETQYF,TGCGCCAGCAGCCAGGTAGCGGAATTAGAGACCCAGTACTTC
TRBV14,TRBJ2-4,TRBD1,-,CASSQEGQGVAKNIQYF,TGTGCCAGCAGCCAAGAAGGACAGGGGGTGGCCAAAAACATTCAGTACTTC
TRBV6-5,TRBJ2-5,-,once,CASSYSPGETQYF,TGTGCCAGCAGTTACAGTCCGGGGGAGACCCAGTACTTC
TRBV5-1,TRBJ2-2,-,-,CASSLVAQALSANTGELFF,TGCGCCAGCAGCTTGGTTGCACAGGCCCTTTCCGCGAACACCGGGGAGCTGTTTTTT
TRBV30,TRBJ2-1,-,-,CAWSEEVSSYNEQFF,TGTGCCTGGAGTGAAGAGGTAAGCTCCTACAATGAGCAGTTCTTC
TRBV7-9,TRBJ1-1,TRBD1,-,CASSSQGMNTEAFF,TGTGCCAGCAGCTCACAGGGGATGAACACTGAAGCTTTCTTT
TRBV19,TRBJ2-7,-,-,CASSINLERYEQYF,TGTGCCAGTAGTATTAACCTAGAGCGATACGAGCAGTACTTC
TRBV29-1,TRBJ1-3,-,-,CSVQGALSGNTIYF,TGCAGCGTACAGGGAGCTCTCTCTGGAAACACCATATATTTT
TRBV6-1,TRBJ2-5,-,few,CASSEAVGSGQETQYF,TGTGCCAGCAGTGAAGCGGTCGGGAGTGGACAAGAGACCCAGTACTTC
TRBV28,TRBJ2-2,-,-,CATDRNTGELFF,TGTGCCACCGATAGGAACACCGGGGAGCTGTTTTTT
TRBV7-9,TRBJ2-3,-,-,CASSLAPGADTQYF,TGTGCCAGCAGCTTAGCGCCGGGAGCAGATACGCAGTATTTT
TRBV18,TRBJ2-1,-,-,CASSPRPAGGPEQFF,TGTGCCAGCTCACCAAGGCCGGCAGGGGGGCCTGAGCAGTTCTTC
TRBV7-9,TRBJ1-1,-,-,CASSLGVYTEAFF,TGTGCCAGCAGCTTAGGAGTTTACACTGAAGCTTTCTTT
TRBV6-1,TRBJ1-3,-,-,CASRPQTVSGNTIYF,TGTGCCAGCAGGCCTCAGACAGTCTCTGGAAACACCATATATTTT
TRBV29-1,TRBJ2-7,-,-,CSVIMGGPPYEQYF,TGCAGCGTCATAATGGGGGGGCCTCCCTACGAGCAGTACTTC